This T cell receptor beta chain was recovered during a study of blood T cell repertoires in COVID-19. The overall study: The United States, Italy and Spain provided the acute and convalescent COVID-19 samples. T cells, B-cell-depleted T cells, or PBMCs supplied cDNA or gDNA.

The CDR3 is made up of 13 amino acids. Germline lookup yields CDR1 SGHRS and CDR2 YFSETQ. V dropped 5 bases and J dropped 2; count of bases not matched to a gene: 3. In the original processing: Amplification from reference gene primers served as the basis for estimated nucleated cell counts. The method was immunoSEQ multiplex PCR; TCRdb's version includes in-frame clones alone and lacks a portion of them. The D gene and trimming were derived from the DNA, and the V and J assignments and clone size from that table. The sample holds around 200,000 clones; roughly 90% are singletons and the top ten take around 1.6%.

The TCR comes from a man younger than 30 with active or convalescent COVID-19. V gene TRBV5-1 combines with J gene TRBJ1-1; 7 bases line up with TRBD1. Material for sequencing was peripheral blood. The CDR3 spells CASRGQTNTEAFF. The CDR3 bases are TGCGCCAGCAGGGGACAGACCAACACTGAAGCTTTCTTT.